This TCR beta chain was identified during a study of regulatory T cells in long-lasting Graves disease. Time point: newly diagnosed GD, antithyroid drugs for less than 3 months. RNA from PBMCs was the source of the TCR library. In building TCR beta libraries, iRepertoire HTBI primers were used together with Arm-PCR of CDR3 regions. TCRdb redid the calling of the multiplex PCR reads with MiXCR, one entry per CDR3 protein. The sample lists 350,000 to 500,000 distinct CDR3 sequences; about 15% were seen once. This sample was shared with a second study, whose subject was T cells in Graves' hyperthyroidism and ophthalmopathy.

The source was peripheral blood mononuclear cells (PBMCs), collected at new diagnosis, from a patient treated with antithyroid drugs. The source of this sequence is a woman younger than 45 with Graves disease.

The CDR3: CASSAGNGQPQHF. The CDR3 nucleotides read TGTGCCAGCAGCGCAGGGAATGGTCAGCCCCAGCATTTT. The chain recombines TRBV9 with TRBJ1-5; TRBD1 might be the D (5 bases). Trimming left V 3 bases short and J 6 bases short, with 10 bases between. This CDR3 spans 13 amino acids. Germline CDR1 and CDR2: SGDLS and YYNGEE.